The clone carrying this T cell receptor (beta chain) was found a few times. Its target is unknown. The authors incorporated unique molecular identifiers into the TCR beta cDNA libraries. MiXCR, run by TCRdb on the PCR reads, gives a single entry per CDR3 protein. The data show around 400,000 distinct CDR3 sequences, 30% to 45% seen once. The data belong to a study of post-analysis software for immune sequencing data. This CDR3 is 10 amino acids long. Per the germline V gene, CDR1 is SQVTM and CDR2 is ANQGSEA. Findings and caveats of the study: Significantly lower normalized Chao1 diversity was found in patients with multiple sclerosis relative to controls. In patients, four to six TRBV segments were more frequent than in controls, with TRBV5-6, TRBV5-1 and TRBV20-1 among them.

The material sequenced was blood. The chain is built from TRBV29-1 and TRBJ2-5, with D perhaps TRBD1 or TRBD2 (5 bases each). The J call may not be correct, given that the DNA end is closer to TRBJ2-7. The receptor was isolated from a girl aged 2 to 10 with multiple sclerosis. CDR3 coding DNA: TGCAGCGTTGGGGGACACGAGCAGTACTTC. Amino acids: CSVGGHEQYF.